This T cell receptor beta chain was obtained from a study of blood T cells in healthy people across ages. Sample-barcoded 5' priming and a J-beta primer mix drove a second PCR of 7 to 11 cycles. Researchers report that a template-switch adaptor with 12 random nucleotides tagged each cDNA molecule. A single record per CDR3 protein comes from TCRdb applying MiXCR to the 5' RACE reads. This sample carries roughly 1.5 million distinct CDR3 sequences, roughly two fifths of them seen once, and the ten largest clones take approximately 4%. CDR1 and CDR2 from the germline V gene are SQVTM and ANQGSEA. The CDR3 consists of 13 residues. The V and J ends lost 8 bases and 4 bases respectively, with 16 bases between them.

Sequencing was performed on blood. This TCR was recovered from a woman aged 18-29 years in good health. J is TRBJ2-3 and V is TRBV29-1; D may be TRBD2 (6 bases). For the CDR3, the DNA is TGCAGCCACGGGACTCCTTTCCCAGATACGCAGTATTTT. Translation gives CSHGTPFPDTQYF.